The rows below give T cell receptor beta chains drawn from one sample of a study of CD8 T cells in ankylosing spondylitis. TCRdb independently ran MiXCR on the 5' RACE reads; one entry per CDR3 protein. The sample comprises about 27,000 distinct CDR3 sequences, over 6.5% of which are singletons, and under 35% rests with the top ten. Sequencing was performed on blood. Receptors originate from a male donor with ankylosing spondylitis or in good health (not recorded which). Each CDR3 is given with its conserved first and last residue. Each record gives: D gene, J gene, clone size, V gene, CDR3 length, CDR3 DNA, CDR3 protein. The D gene is left open where the match is weak. Only part of the rows carry a size: once, few, many, or a class if the clone is expanded.

D: -
J: TRBJ1-1
size: few
V: TRBV30
length: 13
DNA: TGTGCCTGGAGGACAGCCCCTAGCTCTGAAGCTTTCTTT
CDR3: CAWRTAPSSEAFF

D: -
J: TRBJ2-3
size: few
V: TRBV14
length: 15
DNA: TGTGCCAGCAGCCAGTCGGGCCTACGGGGCGATACGCAGTATTTT
CDR3: CASSQSGLRGDTQYF

D: -
J: TRBJ1-2
size: few
V: TRBV20-1
length: 11
DNA: TGCAGTGCTGTCGGGGCACCCGGCTACACCTTC
CDR3: CSAVGAPGYTF

D: -
J: TRBJ2-7
size: many
V: TRBV10-3
length: 12
DNA: TGTGCCAGCGCCGGGACAATCTACGAGCAGTACTTC
CDR3: CASAGTIYEQYF

D: TRBD1
J: TRBJ2-1
size: few
V: TRBV29-1
length: 14
DNA: TGCAGCGTTCCAAGGACAGGGAACGGGAATGAGCAGTTCTTC
CDR3: CSVPRTGNGNEQFF

D: -
J: TRBJ2-4
size: few
V: TRBV12-3/TRBV12-4
length: 13
DNA: TGTGCCAGCAGCCCCTTTAGTGGCAACATTCAGTACTTC
CDR3: CASSPFSGNIQYF

D: -
J: TRBJ1-6
size: -
V: TRBV6-2/TRBV6-3
length: 16
DNA: TGTGCCAGCAGTTACTCACCGGACACGGGAAATTCACCCCTCCACTTT
CDR3: CASSYSPDTGNSPLHF

D: -
J: TRBJ2-1
size: -
V: TRBV19
length: 12
DNA: TGTGCCAGTAGCCCCTCCTACAATGAGCAGTTCTTC
CDR3: CASSPSYNEQFF

D: TRBD2
J: TRBJ2-2
size: many
V: TRBV7-9
length: 18
DNA: TGTGCCAGCAGCCCGACTAGCGGGGACCTCGCGAACACCGGGGAGCTGTTTTTT
CDR3: CASSPTSGDLANTGELFF

D: -
J: TRBJ2-2
size: many
V: TRBV21-1
length: 15
DNA: TGTGCCAGCCTCTTTTCGGGGGCGAACACCGGGGAGCTGTTTTTT
CDR3: CASLFSGANTGELFF

D: TRBD1
J: TRBJ2-7
size: -
V: TRBV20-1
length: 14
DNA: TGCAGTGCTGGAAACCGGGACAGGGCCTACGAGCAGTACTTC
CDR3: CSAGNRDRAYEQYF

D: -
J: TRBJ1-4
size: -
V: TRBV29-1
length: 13
DNA: TGCAGCGTCGCGACAGGAGGGAATGAAAAACTGTTTTTT
CDR3: CSVATGGNEKLFF

D: TRBD2
J: TRBJ2-1
size: few
V: TRBV7-6
length: 14
DNA: TGTGCCAGCAGCTACCTAGCGGGGGTGGCTGAGCAGTTCTTC
CDR3: CASSYLAGVAEQFF

D: TRBD2
J: TRBJ2-2
size: -
V: TRBV6-2/TRBV6-3
length: 15
DNA: TGTGCCAGCAGTCTTAGCGGGAGGGCGTTCGGGGAGCTGTTTTTT
CDR3: CASSLSGRAFGELFF

D: -
J: TRBJ1-1
size: many
V: TRBV20-1
length: 14
DNA: TGCAGTGCCACCGGGGGGGGCCAGGTCACTGAAGCTTTCTTT
CDR3: CSATGGGQVTEAFF

D: -
J: TRBJ2-7
size: many
V: TRBV27
length: 15
DNA: TGTGCCAGCAGTCCCACGCGCGGGACAAGGTACGAGCAGTACTTC
CDR3: CASSPTRGTRYEQYF

D: -
J: TRBJ2-7
size: -
V: TRBV5-1
length: 15
DNA: TGCGCCAGCAGCTTGGACGGCGGGCACTCCTACGAGCAGTACTTC
CDR3: CASSLDGGHSYEQYF

D: TRBD2
J: TRBJ2-2
size: -
V: TRBV12-3/TRBV12-4
length: 15
DNA: TGTGCCAGCAGTTCCAGCGGGGTCCCCTCCGGGGAGCTGTTTTTT
CDR3: CASSSSGVPSGELFF

D: TRBD1
J: TRBJ1-4
size: -
V: TRBV29-1
length: 15
DNA: TGCAGCGTTGAGGACCCAGGGGGCCCTAATGAAAAACTGTTTTTT
CDR3: CSVEDPGGPNEKLFF

D: TRBD1
J: TRBJ1-2
size: few
V: TRBV28
length: 13
DNA: TGTGCCAGCAGCCTCGACAGGGGCTATGGCTACACCTTC
CDR3: CASSLDRGYGYTF

D: -
J: TRBJ2-2
size: -
V: TRBV29-1
length: 15
DNA: TGCAGCGTTGAAGAGGTGCAGGCGAACACCGGGGAGCTGTTTTTT
CDR3: CSVEEVQANTGELFF

D: -
J: TRBJ2-4
size: medium-sized
V: TRBV20-1
length: 12
DNA: TGCAGTGCTATTGAAGGGGGTCGCATTCAGTACTTC
CDR3: CSAIEGGRIQYF